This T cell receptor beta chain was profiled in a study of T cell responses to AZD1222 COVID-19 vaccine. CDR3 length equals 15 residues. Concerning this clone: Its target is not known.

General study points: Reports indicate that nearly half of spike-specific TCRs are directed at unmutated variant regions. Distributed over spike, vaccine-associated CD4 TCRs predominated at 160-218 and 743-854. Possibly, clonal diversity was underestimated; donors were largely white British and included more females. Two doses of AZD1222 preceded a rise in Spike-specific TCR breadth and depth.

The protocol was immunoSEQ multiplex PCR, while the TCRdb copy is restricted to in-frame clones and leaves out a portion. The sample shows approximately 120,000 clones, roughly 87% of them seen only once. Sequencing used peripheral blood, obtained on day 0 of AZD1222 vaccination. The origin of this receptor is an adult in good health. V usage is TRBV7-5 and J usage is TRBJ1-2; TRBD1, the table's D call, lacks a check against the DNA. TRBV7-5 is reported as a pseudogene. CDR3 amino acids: CARSLWVGGLYGYTF. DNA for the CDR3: TGTGCCAGAAGCTTATGGGTAGGGGGCCTCTATGGCTACACCTTC.